One sample yielded the 3 T cell receptor delta chains listed below, sequenced in a study of γδ T cells in repeated Plasmodium falciparum infection (dated by TCRdb to about 2021). Library preparation used multiplex PCR. Reads for this sample came from an Illumina MiSeq. TCRdb reprocessed the public data with the CATT caller; entries with the same nucleotide sequence were combined afterwards. For this sample the table gives some 50,000 delta-chain clones, of which about 1.6% were detected only once. The ten biggest clones cover 7.5% to 10% of the sample. For bulk TCR repertoire analysis, Vgamma9/Vdelta2+ and Vdelta2-negative gammadelta T cell populations were flow-sorted out of peripheral blood mononuclear cells. What was sequenced was gamma-delta T cells from blood. These receptors all stem from a pool of human donors (malaria-infected and uninfected, not separated).

This clone was recorded a few times. The TCRdb protein comes from a much larger clone and disagrees with this DNA's translation at residue 17, likely due to a read error; the protein given here is derived from the DNA. A V gene of TRDV1 was called, but no J gene was assigned; the table gives TRDD3 as D, unverified against the DNA. Germline values: CDR1 TSWWSYY, CDR2 QGS. This CDR3 has 19 amino acids. CDR3 sequence reads: CALGERTPLGDIPIDKPIF. CDR3 nucleotides: TGTGCTCTTGGGGAACGTACGCCTCTGGGGGATATCCCCATCGATAAACCCATCTTT.

The table lists this clone with many counts. V usage is TRDV1 and J usage is TRDJ1, with 10 nucleotides matching TRDD3. This CDR3 is 18 amino acids long. The trim removed 0 bases at V and 3 bases at J, leaving 10 bases unmatched. Germline V gene lookup returns CDR1 TSWWSYY and CDR2 QGS. The CDR3 spells CALGELILITGGSDKLIF. As DNA, the CDR3 is TGTGCTCTTGGGGAACTAATCCTAATTACTGGGGGATCCGATAAACTCATCTTT.

This clone was found a few times. Translating this DNA gives a protein that differs at residue 9 from the TCRdb one, which belongs to a much larger clone; a read error is likely, and the protein shown is this translation. The chain links TRDV2 to TRDJ1; D may be TRDD3 (6 bases). Here the J gene came from matching the DNA to germline, since TCRdb omits it. Germline V CDR1 and CDR2: GEAIGNYY, EKD. Trimming took off 0 bases at V and 4 bases at J, with 17 bases between the two ends. This CDR3 has 16 residues. The CDR3 spells CACDTVGAATDDKLIF. CDR3 DNA: TGTGCCTGTGACACCGTGGGGGCCGCGACGGACGATAAACTCATCTTT.